A single T cell receptor (beta chain) is shown here with its context. This entry belongs to a study of blood T cell repertoires in COVID-19. In the study overall: Some COVID-19 samples were acute and others convalescent; all came from the United States, Italy and Spain.

Some clones are missing from TCRdb's copy, which holds only in-frame ones; the method was immunoSEQ multiplex PCR. The sample carries tens of thousands of clones, 85% to 90% recorded once. J gave up 6 bases and V 3 bases, and 8 bases lay outside the gene matches. The CDR3 covers 15 residues. Germline-derived CDR1 and CDR2 are SGHTA and FQGTGA. The receptor was isolated from a man aged 55 to 69 with acute or convalescent COVID-19. What was sequenced was peripheral blood. V and J are TRBV7-3 and TRBJ2-1; 7 nucleotides align to TRBD2. CDR3 sequence reads: CASSFGGSGINEQFF. For the CDR3, the DNA is TGTGCCAGCAGCTTTGGCGGGAGCGGGATCAATGAGCAGTTCTTC.